The 19 T cell receptor beta chains listed next were all sequenced from one sample in a study of cytomegalovirus exposure and HLA in healthy donors. The primer mix had 60 Vbeta and 13 Jbeta primers. TCRdb keeps only in-frame clones here, not all; method: immunoSEQ multiplex PCR. The sample lists some 190,000 clones, about 80% occurring once. The sequenced material came from PBMCs. The receptors were gathered from a woman in her thirties or forties in good health and CMV-seronegative.

V usage is TRBV5-1 and J usage is TRBJ1-1; a weak D match, TRBD1 (6 bases). The CDR3 loop spans 14 amino acids. The V end was cut by 2 bases, the J end by 4 bases, with 12 bases between. CDR1 and CDR2 from the germline V gene are SGHRS and YFSETQ. This CDR3 is CASSLGGDGTEAFF. The CDR3 DNA follows: TGCGCCAGCAGCTTAGGGGGTGATGGCACTGAAGCTTTCTTT. Variable domain in full (rest from reference TRBV5-1 and TRBJ1-1): KAGVTQTPRYLIKTRGQQVTLSCSPISGHRSVSWYQQTPGQGLQFLFEYFSETQRNKGNFPGRFSGRQFSNSRSEMNVSTLELGDSALYLCASSLGGDGTEAFFGQGTRLTVV.

The chain joins TRBV2 to TRBJ1-1; no reliable D call. The CDR3 consists of 16 residues. V shed 6 bases and J shed 1 base, with 18 bases lying between them. CDR1 and CDR2 (germline): SNHLY, FYNNEI. For the CDR3, the DNA is TGTGCCAGCAGCCACATCTGGACCGGGGAGAACACTGAAGCTTTCTTT. Translation: CASSHIWTGENTEAFF.

V and J are TRBV11-2 and TRBJ2-1; the match to TRBD2 covers 11 bases. The germline V gene encodes CDR1 SGHAT and CDR2 FQNNGV. V lost 2 bases to trimming and J lost 9 bases; unmatched junction nucleotides: 6. This CDR3 contains 15 residues. CDR3 region: CASSLTGSGGGEQFF. Written as DNA, the CDR3 is TGTGCCAGCAGCTTAACCGGTAGCGGGGGGGGTGAGCAGTTCTTC.

The chain employs TRBV12-5 and TRBJ2-1, with TRBD1 matching over 7 bases. The trim removed 4 bases at V and 7 bases at J, leaving 10 bases unmatched. CDR1 and CDR2 from the germline V gene are LGHNT and FRNRAP. The CDR3 has 15 residues. For the CDR3, the DNA is TGTGCTAGTGGTTCCCGTATGACAGGGATAAATGAGCAGTTCTTC. Its protein is CASGSRMTGINEQFF.

This clone was seen a single time. The V gene is TRBV30, the J gene TRBJ2-1; D possibly corresponds to TRBD2 (6 bases). With 4 bases removed from V and 16 bases from J, the gap between germline ends came to 17 bases. CDR3 length: 11 residues. Germline V gives CDR1 GTSNPN, CDR2 SVGIG (reference sequence). The CDR3 coding sequence is TGTGCCTGGACTACTAGCAGGAGGGAATTCTTC. Its protein product is CAWTTSRREFF.

The chain joins TRBV5-1 to TRBJ2-1, with TRBD1 matching over 9 bases. After removal of 1 base from V and 7 bases from J, the junction contained 6 bases not matched to a gene. This CDR3 region has 15 residues. Germline CDR1 and CDR2: SGHRS and YFSETQ. CDR3 amino acids: CASSLPGTGWNEQFF. In nucleotides, the CDR3 is TGCGCCAGCAGCTTGCCTGGGACAGGGTGGAATGAGCAGTTCTTC.

The V gene is TRBV7-9, the J gene TRBJ1-1; D possibly corresponds to TRBD1 (5 bases). The CDR3 totals 14 residues. Deletions cut 0 bases from V and 1 base from J, with 6 bases between. Germline lookup yields CDR1 SEHNR and CDR2 FQNEAQ (reference sequence). DNA of the CDR3: TGTGCCAGCAGCTTAGCGGGGGGGAACACTGAAGCTTTCTTT. It encodes CASSLAGGNTEAFF.

V gene TRBV14 combines with J gene TRBJ1-1; 8 bases fit TRBD1. CDR1 SGHDN and CDR2 FVKESK come from the germline V gene. After removal of 4 bases from V and 4 bases from J, the junction contained 2 bases not matched to a gene. This CDR3 has 13 residues. The CDR3 sequence: CASSLTGGTEAFF. The CDR3 DNA reads TGTGCCAGCAGCCTAACAGGGGGCACTGAAGCTTTCTTT.

The chain employs TRBV7-9 and TRBJ2-7, with D maybe TRBD2 (5 bases). Looked up from germline, CDR1 is SEHNR and CDR2 is FQNEAQ (reference sequence). CDR3 length: 14 residues. Trimming took off 5 bases at V and 4 bases at J, with 15 bases between the two ends. For the CDR3, the DNA is TGTGCCAGCAGCCACCGCCGGGAATTATACGAGCAGTACTTC. Translating gives CASSHRRELYEQYF.

This chain links TRBV19 with TRBJ1-4; D may be TRBD1 (6 bases). The CDR3 consists of 16 residues. Trimming shortened V by 7 bases and J by 2 bases, and 17 bases separated the two germline ends. Germline V gives CDR1 LNHDA, CDR2 SQIVND (reference sequence). The CDR3 reads CASNLSGGSTNEKLFF. In nucleotides, the CDR3 is TGTGCCAGTAACCTCTCTGGGGGCTCGACTAATGAAAAACTGTTTTTT. Full variable domain (missing parts from reference TRBV19 and TRBJ1-4): DGGITQSPKYLFRKEGQNVTLSCEQNLNHDAMYWYRQDPGQGLRLIYYSQIVNDFQKGDIAEGYSVSREKKESFPLTVTSAQKNPTAFYLCASNLSGGSTNEKLFFGSGTQLSVL.

The chain is built from TRBV29-1 and TRBJ1-1; 12 nucleotides align to TRBD1. V was clipped by 6 bases and J by 0 bases; unmatched bases: 8. Germline V CDR1 and CDR2: SQVTM, ANQGSEA. The CDR3 totals 16 residues. The CDR3: CSVQTGTGGMNTEAFF. The CDR3 DNA is TGCAGCGTCCAAACCGGGACAGGGGGCATGAACACTGAAGCTTTCTTT.

This chain joins TRBV7-9 and TRBJ1-6; 7 bases fit TRBD1. Germline V gene lookup returns CDR1 SEHNR and CDR2 FQNEAQ (reference sequence). V shed 5 bases and J 6 bases; nucleotides not matched to a gene: 7. The CDR3 length is 15 residues. The CDR3: CASSLSGQANSPLHF. The CDR3 DNA reads as TGTGCCAGCAGCCTCTCAGGACAGGCTAATTCACCCCTCCACTTT.

This clone appeared a single time. V usage is TRBV9 and J usage is TRBJ2-1, with 12 bases that match TRBD2. The CDR3 extends over 14 amino acids. With 2 bases clipped from V and 9 bases from J, the junction kept 3 bases outside the gene matches. In germline, CDR1 is SGDLS, CDR2 YYNGEE. CDR3 protein: CASSVTSGSLEQFF. The CDR3 DNA sequence: TGTGCCAGCAGCGTGACTAGCGGGAGCCTTGAGCAGTTCTTC.

CDR3 bases: TGCGCCAGCAGCAAAAACCGGGACTCCGTTAACTATGGCTACACCTTC. It is translated as CASSKNRDSVNYGYTF. The rearrangement joins TRBV5-1 to TRBJ1-2, with a weak D call TRBD1 (5 bases). Germline V CDR1 and CDR2: SGHRS, YFSETQ. Trimming took off 4 bases at V and 1 base at J, with 17 bases between the two ends. The CDR3 has 16 amino acids.

This chain uses TRBV6-5 with TRBJ1-1; possible D gene TRBD1, 6 bases. The CDR3 sequence is 15 residues long. V dropped 0 bases and J dropped 7 bases, with 15 bases sitting between them. CDR1 MNHEY and CDR2 SVGAGI come from the germline V gene. DNA for the CDR3: TGTGCCAGCAGTTACTCGAGCTTGGGGGCGGGTGAAGCTTTCTTT. Encoded protein: CASSYSSLGAGEAFF.

This chain connects TRBV7-9 to TRBJ1-1; D is unresolved. Looked up from germline, CDR1 is SEHNR and CDR2 is FQNEAQ (reference sequence). Trimming left V 5 bases short and J 4 bases short, with 17 bases between. The CDR3 has 15 amino acids. The CDR3 DNA reads TGTGCCAGCAGCCCCGCGGGCCCCAGGACCACTGAAGCTTTCTTT. It translates to CASSPAGPRTTEAFF.

This clone was detected only once. This sequence joins TRBV7-8 and TRBJ2-7; the match to TRBD2 covers 14 bases. The CDR3 covers 16 residues. Per the germline V gene, CDR1 is SGHVS and CDR2 is FQNEAQ. With 5 bases clipped from V and 5 bases from J, the junction kept 8 bases outside the gene matches. The DNA of the CDR3 is TGTGCCAGCAGCCCCGGGACTAGCGGGAGACGCCACGAGCAGTACTTC. Its protein product is CASSPGTSGRRHEQYF.

This clone appeared a few times. This sequence joins TRBV11-3 and TRBJ2-1; no definite D call. This CDR3 comprises 15 residues. V was cut by 2 bases and J by 7 bases, with 15 bases left in between. The germline V gene encodes CDR1 SGHNT and CDR2 YENEEA. The CDR3 DNA follows: TGTGCCAGCAGCTTATTTGGCGGTTCTGAAAATGAGCAGTTCTTC. This encodes CASSLFGGSENEQFF.

DNA for the CDR3: TGTGCCAGCAGGGGACTAGCGGCTACCTACAATGAGCAGTTCTTC. Translation gives CASRGLAATYNEQFF. The V and J genes are TRBV6-5 and TRBJ2-1; TRBD2 matches at 11 bases. The CDR3 loop spans 15 amino acids. Germline lookup yields CDR1 MNHEY and CDR2 SVGAGI. V was clipped by 6 bases and J by 2 bases; unmatched bases: 3.